These 20 T cell receptor beta chains share one sample of origin, sequenced in a study of shared clonotypes between healthy human individuals. Sequencing used immunoSEQ multiplex PCR; TCRdb keeps in-frame clones, though not all of them. The sample contains 1 million to 1.3 million clones, approximately 78% of which appear only once. Material: memory CD4+ T cells from PBMCs. Specified subset: CD45RA-negative fraction. The receptors were gathered from a man aged 18 to 30 in good health. Some clones in this sample may be carry-over from other donors' samples.

V is TRBV10-3 and J is TRBJ2-1, with D perhaps matching TRBD2 (5 bases). The V end was cut by 7 bases, the J end by 6 bases, with 7 bases between. This CDR3 contains 11 residues. Germline-derived CDR1 and CDR2 are ENHRY and SYGVKD. CDR3 sequence: CAIKGSNEQFF. In DNA form, the CDR3 reads TGTGCCATCAAAGGGAGCAATGAGCAGTTCTTC.

The chain has TRBV5-1 and TRBJ2-2, with a tentative D call TRBD1 (5 bases). Trimming pared 6 bases from V and 2 bases from J, leaving 11 bases between. The CDR3 runs 14 residues. CDR1 SGHRS and CDR2 YFSETQ come from the germline V gene. DNA of the CDR3: TGCGCCAGCAAATACGGACATAACACCGGGGAGCTGTTTTTT. Translating gives CASKYGHNTGELFF.

For this clone: This same CDR3 is encoded by further DNA sequences in the sample. This chain connects TRBV7-3 to TRBJ1-2; D gene unclear. CDR1 and CDR2 (germline): SGHTA, FQGTGA. The CDR3 spans 14 residues. Trimming left V 2 bases short and J 0 bases short, with 7 bases between. The CDR3 region has the DNA TGTGCCAGCAGCTTAGACGGGTCTAACTATGGCTACACCTTC. Translation: CASSLDGSNYGYTF.

The J gene is TRBJ2-2, the V gene TRBV7-2; D is uncertain. Between the trimmed V and J ends, which lost 5 bases and 4 bases, there was a span of 5 bases. This CDR3 is built from 12 residues. Germline V gene lookup returns CDR1 SGHTA and CDR2 FQGNSA. The CDR3 nucleotides are TGTGCCAGCAGCGGTGGCACCGGGGAGCTGTTTTTT. Amino acid sequence: CASSGGTGELFF.

This clone turned up a few times. This chain connects TRBV18 to TRBJ2-1; D might be TRBD2 (5 bases). V shed 0 bases and J shed 2 bases, with 8 bases lying between them. This CDR3 comprises 15 residues. In germline, CDR1 is KGHSH, CDR2 LQKENI. CDR3 protein: CASSPPGSAYNEQFF. Written as DNA, the CDR3 is TGTGCCAGCTCACCACCGGGGAGCGCCTACAATGAGCAGTTCTTC.

This chain connects TRBV28 to TRBJ2-3; D unresolved. Germline loops: CDR1 MDHEN, CDR2 SYDVKM. Trimming left V 3 bases short and J 5 bases short, with 9 bases between. The CDR3 is 13 amino acids. The CDR3 here is CASSLPHLDTQYF. The DNA of the CDR3 is TGTGCCAGCAGTTTGCCCCATCTAGATACGCAGTATTTT.

The CDR3 protein is CSPPLEHEQFF. The CDR3 DNA reads TGCAGTCCGCCGCTAGAACATGAGCAGTTCTTC. The chain links TRBV20-1 to TRBJ2-1; D not certain. V lost 8 bases, J lost 8 bases, and 13 bases lay in between. The germline V gene encodes CDR1 DFQATT and CDR2 SNEGSKA (reference sequence). The CDR3 runs to 11 residues.

The chain recombines TRBV7-8 with TRBJ2-5; D ambiguous. Germline-derived CDR1 and CDR2 are SGHVS and FQNEAQ. This CDR3 spans 13 amino acids. Trimming took off 1 base at V and 1 base at J, with 4 bases between the two ends. CDR3 sequence: CASSLGGQETQYF. DNA of the CDR3: TGTGCCAGCAGCTTAGGCGGCCAAGAGACCCAGTACTTC.

This chain's CDR3 is CASDRGLTDTQYF. DNA for the CDR3: TGTGCCTCGGACAGGGGGCTCACAGATACGCAGTATTTT. The rearrangement links TRBV30 to TRBJ2-3; 11 nucleotides match TRBD1. Germline V gives CDR1 GTSNPN, CDR2 SVGIG (reference sequence). With V trimmed by 7 bases and J by 2 bases, 2 bases remained unmatched. The CDR3 covers 13 residues.

This clone occurred a few times. This chain uses TRBV5-1 with TRBJ1-5; D gene ambiguous. Germline loops: CDR1 SGHRS, CDR2 YFSETQ. V was clipped by 1 base and J by 0 bases, with 5 bases between them. This CDR3 has 14 amino acids. The CDR3, as DNA: TGCGCCAGCAGCTTGATGGGTAGCAATCAGCCCCAGCATTTT. Translation gives CASSLMGSNQPQHF.

There are many counts of this clone. Additional DNA sequences in this sample encode the identical CDR3. The genes are TRBV28 and TRBJ2-7, with D unresolved. V was shortened by 2 bases and J by 0 bases, with 11 bases between the two germline ends. CDR3 length: 15 amino acids. Germline V gives CDR1 MDHEN, CDR2 SYDVKM. The DNA for the CDR3 is TGTGCCAGCAGTTTAGGGCAGGCCGTCTCCTACGAGCAGTACTTC. Translating it yields CASSLGQAVSYEQYF.

J is TRBJ1-2 and V is TRBV6-1, with a tentative D call TRBD1 (6 bases). This CDR3 region has 14 residues. V was cut by 4 bases and J by 4 bases, with 13 bases left in between. Germline V gene data show CDR1 as MNHNS and CDR2 as SASEGT. The DNA for the CDR3 is TGTGCCAGCAGTGGAGCACTACAGGGCTATGGCTACACCTTC. Translating gives CASSGALQGYGYTF.

The V and J genes are TRBV6-5 and TRBJ1-4; 7 bases are shared with TRBD1. V dropped 5 bases and J dropped 10; count of bases not matched to a gene: 10. Germline CDR1 is MNHEY and CDR2 is SVGAGI. CDR3 size: 14 residues. The CDR3 here is CASSQQGGIGKLFF. The DNA for the CDR3 is TGTGCCAGCAGTCAGCAGGGGGGGATTGGAAAACTGTTTTTT.

The V and J genes are TRBV5-1 and TRBJ2-1; 11 bases map to TRBD1. Germline V gives CDR1 SGHRS, CDR2 YFSETQ. The CDR3 covers 13 residues. The J segment lost 8 bases and the V segment lost 6 bases, leaving 4 bases of the junction unmatched. The chain's CDR3 is CASMWTGGDEQFF. CDR3 nucleotides: TGCGCCAGCATGTGGACAGGGGGCGATGAGCAGTTCTTC.

This rearrangement joins TRBV2 to TRBJ1-5; D is perhaps TRBD1 (5 bases). This CDR3 contains 14 residues. V was trimmed by 1 base and J by 7 bases, leaving 11 bases between them. The germline CDR1 and CDR2 sequences are SNHLY and FYNNEI. CDR3 loop: CASSEGAGSQPQHF. CDR3 sequence (DNA): TGTGCCAGCAGTGAAGGGGCAGGGAGCCAGCCCCAGCATTTT.

The rearrangement links TRBV19 to TRBJ2-7; possible D gene TRBD1, 6 bases. The V and J ends lost 5 bases and 6 bases respectively, with 17 bases between them. The CDR3 is made up of 14 amino acids. The V gene's germline CDR1 is LNHDA and CDR2 SQIVND (reference sequence). CDR3 sequence (DNA): TGTGCCAGTAGTCACAGGGAGACCGGAGGCGAGCAGTACTTC. This translates into CASSHRETGGEQYF.

This rearrangement joins TRBV4-2 to TRBJ2-5, with no clear D. CDR3 length: 15 residues. Germline-derived CDR1 and CDR2 are LGHNA and YNFKEQ. V lost 1 base and J 2 bases, leaving 11 bases between the germline ends. The CDR3 spells CASSQVLGGQETQYF. The CDR3 DNA is TGTGCCAGCAGCCAAGTACTCGGCGGTCAAGAGACCCAGTACTTC.

This chain uses TRBV6-1 with TRBJ2-3, with TRBD1 identical over 9 bases. The germline gives CDR1 MNHNS, CDR2 SASEGT. The V segment lost 6 bases and the J segment 4 bases; nucleotides outside the gene matches: 8. CDR3 length: 15 residues. The CDR3 loop is CASRVQGALPDTQYF. The CDR3 nucleotides read TGTGCCAGCAGGGTACAGGGGGCTCTCCCAGATACGCAGTATTTT.

The chain couples TRBV5-5 to TRBJ1-2; D remains unclear. Germline V gene sequence: CDR1 SGHKS, CDR2 YYEKEE (reference sequence). V lost 1 base and J lost 1, with 11 bases in between. CDR3 length equals 15 residues. CDR3 sequence: CASSLRAEFNYGYTF. The CDR3 DNA reads as TGTGCCAGCAGCTTGCGGGCCGAATTTAACTATGGCTACACCTTC.

CDR3 residues: CASSRGQDSYEQYF. The CDR3 region has the DNA TGTGCCAGCTCACGTGGACAGGACTCCTACGAGCAGTACTTC. J is TRBJ2-7 and V is TRBV18; 7 positions agree with TRBD1. The junction had 3 bases not matched to a gene; V was cut back by 4 bases and J by 0 bases. Germline CDR1 KGHSH, CDR2 LQKENI. The CDR3 totals 14 residues.